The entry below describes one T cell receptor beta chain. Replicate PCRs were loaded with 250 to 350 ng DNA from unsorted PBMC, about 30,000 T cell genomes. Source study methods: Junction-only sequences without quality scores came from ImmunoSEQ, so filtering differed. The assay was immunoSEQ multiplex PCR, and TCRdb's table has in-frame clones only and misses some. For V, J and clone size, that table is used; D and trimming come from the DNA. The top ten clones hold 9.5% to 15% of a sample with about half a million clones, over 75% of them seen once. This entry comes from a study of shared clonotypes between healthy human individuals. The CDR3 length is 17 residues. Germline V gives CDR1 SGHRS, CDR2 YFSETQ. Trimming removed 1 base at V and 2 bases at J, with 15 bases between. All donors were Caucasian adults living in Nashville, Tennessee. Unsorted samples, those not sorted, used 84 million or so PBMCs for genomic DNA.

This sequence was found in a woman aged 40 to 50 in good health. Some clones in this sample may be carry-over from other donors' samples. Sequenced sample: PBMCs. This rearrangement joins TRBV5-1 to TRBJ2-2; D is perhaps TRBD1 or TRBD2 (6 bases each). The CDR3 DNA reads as TGCGCCAGCAGCTTGAAGGTGGGGGGCCCCAACACCGGGGAGCTGTTTTTT. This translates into CASSLKVGGPNTGELFF.